These 5 T cell receptor beta chains were sequenced from one sample in a study of T-cell memory formation after mild COVID-19. TCRdb used MiXCR to reprocess the 5' RACE reads, holding one entry per CDR3 protein. This table holds 250,000 or so distinct CDR3 sequences, about 20% found once. Sequences were obtained from PBMCs or a T cell subset sorted from them (not recorded which). The receptors here all came from a young man who had mild COVID-19 (a few samples of this study predate the infection). Cell type and time point are not known.

The chain carries TRBV12-3 or TRBV12-4 and TRBJ1-1, with D tentatively TRBD1 (6 bases). V lost 6 bases and J lost 1, with 18 bases in between. The CDR3 consists of 16 residues. The CDR3 DNA follows: TGTGCCAGCAGCACGCCTACAGGGCTGGGGAACACTGAAGCTTTCTTT. Residues: CASSTPTGLGNTEAFF.

This chain links TRBV7-8 with TRBJ2-7; 7 bases map to TRBD2. Germline CDR1 is SGHVS and CDR2 is FQNEAQ. Unmatched junction bases numbered 11, after V lost 6 bases and J lost 3 bases. This CDR3 spans 15 amino acids. Written as DNA, the CDR3 is TGTGCCAGCAGTCAAACATGGGGAGGGGACTACGAGCAGTACTTC. This translates into CASSQTWGGDYEQYF. Full variable domain (rest looked up from reference TRBV7-8 and TRBJ2-7): GAGVSQSPRYKVAKRGQDVALRCDPISGHVSLFWYQQALGQGPEFLTYFQNEAQLDKSGLPSDRFFAERPEGSVSTLKIQRTQQEDSAVYLCASSQTWGGDYEQYFGPGTRLTVT.

This clonotype was detected only a few times. V gene TRBV6-6 combines with J gene TRBJ2-1, with D unclear. Deletions cut 7 bases from V and 0 bases from J, with 13 bases between. The CDR3 covers 15 residues. Germline CDR1 and CDR2: MNHNY and SVGAGI (reference sequence). In DNA form, the CDR3 reads TGTGCCAGCACAACCGACTGGAGCTCCTACAATGAGCAGTTCTTC. It codes for CASTTDWSSYNEQFF.

This clonotype was detected only a few times. The CDR3 reads CASSSGVKHFYGYTF. For the CDR3, the DNA is TGTGCCAGCAGCTCCGGGGTAAAACACTTCTATGGCTACACCTTC. This chain uses TRBV7-8 with TRBJ1-2; D gene uncertain. CDR1 and CDR2 (germline): SGHVS, FQNEAQ. The CDR3 covers 15 residues. V lost 4 bases and J lost 4, with 16 bases in between.

There are many counts of this clonotype. The chain joins TRBV7-2 to TRBJ1-1; no clear D gene. Trimming took 0 bases from V and 0 from J, leaving 8 bases between them. In germline, CDR1 is SGHTA, CDR2 FQGNSA. CDR3 size: 15 residues. This CDR3 reads CASSLAPGMNTEAFF. The CDR3 DNA reads as TGTGCCAGCAGCTTAGCGCCGGGGATGAACACTGAAGCTTTCTTT.